Listed below are T cell receptor beta chains from one sample, sequenced in a study of CD8 T cells in Susac syndrome. MiXCR, run by TCRdb on the immunoSEQ multiplex PCR reads, gives a single entry per CDR3 protein. The data contain about 84,000 distinct CDR3 sequences, approximately 96% of them seen just once; the ten biggest clones take up roughly 0.45%. Source material: CD8+ T cells from PBMCs. All receptors come from a human donor with Susac syndrome. Each CDR3 is given with its conserved first and last residue. D genes are given only for firm matches.

CASSLVPGWNEQFF,TGCGCCAGCAGCTTGGTACCGGGATGGAATGAGCAGTTCTTC,.,TRBV5-1,TRBJ2-1
CSARGLTQSYEQYF,TGCAGTGCTAGAGGTCTGACGCAGAGCTACGAGCAGTACTTC,.,TRBV20-1,TRBJ2-7
CATSLPQLDEQFF,TGTGCCACCAGTCTCCCGCAGTTGGATGAGCAGTTCTTC,.,TRBV24-1,TRBJ2-1
CASSSGTGSNEQFF,TGTGCCAGCAGTTCCGGGACTGGGTCCAATGAGCAGTTCTTC,.,TRBV28,TRBJ2-1
CSATSLAESYNEQFF,TGCAGTGCTACGTCCCTCGCGGAATCCTACAATGAGCAGTTCTTC,.,TRBV20-1,TRBJ2-1
CASSLFDNEETQYF,TGTGCCAGCAGCTTATTCGACAACGAAGAGACCCAGTACTTC,.,TRBV5-4,TRBJ2-5
CASTQTTGELFF,TGTGCCAGCACCCAGACTACCGGGGAGCTGTTTTTT,.,TRBV6-2/TRBV6-3,TRBJ2-2
CSARGLRDSPTDTQYF,TGCAGTGCTAGAGGGCTACGGGACAGCCCCACAGATACGCAGTATTTT,TRBD1,TRBV20-1,TRBJ2-3
CASSFGALYGYTF,TGTGCCAGCAGCTTCGGGGCCTTATATGGCTACACCTTC,.,TRBV11-2,TRBJ1-2
CASSLKLSSAPTGELFF,TGTGCCAGCAGTTTAAAGCTCTCTTCGGCCCCGACCGGGGAGCTGTTTTTT,.,TRBV28,TRBJ2-2
CASSPGTSDYEQYF,TGTGCCAGCAGCCCGGGGACTAGCGATTACGAGCAGTACTTC,TRBD2,TRBV9,TRBJ2-7
CSAPQGRGGQPQHF,TGCAGTGCTCCCCAGGGCCGGGGAGGTCAGCCCCAGCATTTT,.,TRBV20-1,TRBJ1-5
CASSQSRGYDRGNEQFF,TGTGCCAGCAGTCAGTCGCGGGGTTACGACAGGGGGAATGAGCAGTTCTTC,TRBD1,TRBV6-5,TRBJ2-1
CASSHAGELFF,TGTGCCAGCAGCCACGCCGGGGAGCTGTTTTTT,.,TRBV3-1,TRBJ2-2
CASSHRDKNTGELFF,TGTGCCAGCAGCCACCGGGACAAGAACACCGGGGAGCTGTTTTTT,.,TRBV7-9,TRBJ2-2
CASSPDRTEAFF,TGTGCCAGCAGCCCTGACAGGACTGAAGCTTTCTTT,.,TRBV6-5,TRBJ1-1
CASSPPERETQYF,TGTGCCAGCTCGCCTCCGGAACGTGAGACCCAGTACTTC,.,TRBV18,TRBJ2-5
CASSPASRGGYEQYF,TGTGCCAGCAGCCCTGCATCCAGGGGGGGCTACGAGCAGTACTTC,.,TRBV6-6,TRBJ2-7
CASRLGIGNQPQHF,TGTGCCAGCAGATTGGGTATAGGCAATCAGCCCCAGCATTTT,.,TRBV27,TRBJ1-5
CAWKTGTSTDTQYF,TGTGCCTGGAAAACTGGAACTAGCACAGATACGCAGTATTTT,.,TRBV30,TRBJ2-3
CASSEGGETQYF,TGTGCCAGCAGCGAGGGTGGAGAGACCCAGTACTTC,.,TRBV11-2,TRBJ2-5
CATSRVDRYTGELFF,TGTGCCACCAGCAGAGTGGACAGATACACCGGGGAGCTGTTTTTT,.,TRBV15,TRBJ2-2
CSVKWASNYGYTF,TGCAGCGTTAAATGGGCCTCTAACTATGGCTACACCTTC,.,TRBV29-1,TRBJ1-2
CASMVSHLDTQYF,TGTGCCAGCATGGTGTCTCACCTGGATACGCAGTATTTT,.,TRBV6-5,TRBJ2-3
CASSPSSAGNQPQHF,TGTGCCAGCAGTCCAAGCTCAGCCGGCAATCAGCCCCAGCATTTT,.,TRBV6-1,TRBJ1-5
CSVERDLPYEQYF,TGCAGCGTTGAGAGGGACCTACCCTACGAGCAGTACTTC,.,TRBV29-1,TRBJ2-7
CSVEVRDRMDYEQFF,TGCAGCGTTGAAGTCCGGGACCGGATGGACTATGAGCAGTTCTTC,.,TRBV29-1,TRBJ2-1
CASSIWGMGSPLHF,TGTGCCAGTAGTATATGGGGTATGGGTTCACCCCTCCACTTT,.,TRBV19,TRBJ1-6
CASSHFEGYTF,TGTGCCAGCAGTCATTTCGAGGGCTACACCTTC,.,TRBV25-1,TRBJ1-2
CASRSQGSDTQYF,TGTGCCAGCAGATCACAGGGATCAGATACGCAGTATTTT,.,TRBV11-2,TRBJ2-3
CAWGDGSNQPQHF,TGTGCCTGGGGGGACGGTAGCAATCAGCCCCAGCATTTT,.,TRBV30,TRBJ1-5
CASSINTGGLFF,TGCGCCAGCAGCATCAACACCGGGGGGCTGTTTTTT,.,TRBV5-1,TRBJ2-2
CSVGLKRIHDSPLHF,TGCAGCGTTGGGCTAAAACGGATACACGATTCACCCCTCCACTTT,.,TRBV29-1,TRBJ1-6
CSVLADRADTQYF,TGCAGCGTGCTAGCGGATAGGGCAGATACGCAGTATTTT,TRBD2,TRBV29-1,TRBJ2-3
CASSGGSNQPQHF,TGTGCCAGCAGTGGAGGGAGCAATCAGCCCCAGCATTTT,.,TRBV7-9,TRBJ1-5
CSVDLAAAQEAQYF,TGCAGCGTTGACTTAGCGGCAGCCCAAGAGGCCCAGTACTTC,.,TRBV29-1,TRBJ2-5